The clone carrying this T cell receptor beta chain was seen repeatedly, ten times or more. This entry belongs to a study of blood T cells in healthy people across ages. Primed by a sample-barcoded 5' primer and a J-beta primer mix, a second PCR proceeded for 7 to 11 cycles. TCRdb processed the 5' RACE reads anew with MiXCR; each CDR3 protein has one entry. The sample includes around 670,000 distinct CDR3 sequences, roughly 31% of them seen just once. This CDR3 region has 16 residues. CDR1 is DFQATT, CDR2 SNEGSKA, per germline (reference sequence). V shed 6 bases, J shed 4 bases, and the junction held 14 bases outside the gene matches.

The V and J genes are TRBV20-1 and TRBJ1-2, with 10 nucleotides matching TRBD1. The sequence derives from a woman older than 75 in good health. The sequencing sample was made of blood. CDR3 bases: TGCAGTGCCCGAAGGGTGACAGGGGGCGCAGGCTATGGCTACACCTTC. Protein product: CSARRVTGGAGYGYTF.